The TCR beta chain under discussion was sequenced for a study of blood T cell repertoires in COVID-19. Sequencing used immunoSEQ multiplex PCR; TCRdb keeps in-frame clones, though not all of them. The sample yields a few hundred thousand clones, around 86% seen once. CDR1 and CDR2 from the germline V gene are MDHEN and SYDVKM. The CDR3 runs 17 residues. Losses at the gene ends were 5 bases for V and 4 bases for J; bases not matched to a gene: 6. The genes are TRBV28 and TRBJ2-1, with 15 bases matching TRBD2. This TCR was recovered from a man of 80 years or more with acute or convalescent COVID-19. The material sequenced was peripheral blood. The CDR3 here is CASSPPGLAGGYNEQFF. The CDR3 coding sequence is TGTGCCAGCAGTCCTCCGGGACTAGCGGGGGGATACAATGAGCAGTTCTTC.